This T cell receptor beta chain was recovered during a study of blood T cell repertoires in COVID-19. Method: immunoSEQ multiplex PCR; TCRdb's copy keeps in-frame clones and lacks some. This sample has about 160,000 clones, with approximately 88% found just once. The CDR3 runs to 15 residues. CDR1 MNHEY and CDR2 SVGEGT come from the germline V gene. V lost 4 bases, J lost 2 bases, and 6 bases stayed unmatched. Source material: PBMCs or T cells enriched from blood (not recorded which). The chain couples TRBV6-2 or TRBV6-3 to TRBJ2-3, with TRBD1 identical over 7 bases. The origin of this receptor is a woman aged 50 to 65 who had recovered from COVID-19. The CDR3 DNA sequence: TGTGCCAGCAGTTGGACAGGAAGTAACACAGATACGCAGTATTTT. It yields the protein CASSWTGSNTDTQYF.